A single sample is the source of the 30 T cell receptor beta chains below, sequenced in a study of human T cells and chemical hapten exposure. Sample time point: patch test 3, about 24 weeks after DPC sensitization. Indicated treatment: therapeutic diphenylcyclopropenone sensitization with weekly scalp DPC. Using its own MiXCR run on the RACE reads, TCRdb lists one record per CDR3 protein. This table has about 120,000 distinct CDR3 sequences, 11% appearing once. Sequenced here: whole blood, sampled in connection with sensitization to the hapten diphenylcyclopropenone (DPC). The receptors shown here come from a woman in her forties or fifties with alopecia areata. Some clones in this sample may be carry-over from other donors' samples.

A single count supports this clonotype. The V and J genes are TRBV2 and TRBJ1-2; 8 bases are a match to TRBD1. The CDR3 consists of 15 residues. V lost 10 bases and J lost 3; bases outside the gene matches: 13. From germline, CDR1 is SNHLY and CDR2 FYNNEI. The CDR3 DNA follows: TGTGCCACCGACAGGGGTGGGAGGGTGGACTATGGCTACACCTTC. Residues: CATDRGGRVDYGYTF.

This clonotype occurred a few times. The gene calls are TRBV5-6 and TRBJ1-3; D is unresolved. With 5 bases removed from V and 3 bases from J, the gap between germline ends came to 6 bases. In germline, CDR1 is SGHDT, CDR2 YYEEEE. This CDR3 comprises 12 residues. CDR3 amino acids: CASRARGNTIYF. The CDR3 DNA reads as TGTGCCAGCAGAGCCCGTGGAAACACCATATATTTT.

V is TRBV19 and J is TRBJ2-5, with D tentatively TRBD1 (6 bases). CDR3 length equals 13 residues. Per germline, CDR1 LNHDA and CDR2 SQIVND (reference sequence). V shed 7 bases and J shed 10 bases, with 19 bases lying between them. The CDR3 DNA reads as TGTGCCAGTAAGGACAGCGACGCAATGGGCCAGTACTTC. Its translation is CASKDSDAMGQYF. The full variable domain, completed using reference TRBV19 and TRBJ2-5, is DGGITQSPKYLFRKEGQNVTLSCEQNLNHDAMYWYRQDPGQGLRLIYYSQIVNDFQKGDIAEGYSVSREKKESFPLTVTSAQKNPTAFYLCASKDSDAMGQYFGPGTRLLVL.

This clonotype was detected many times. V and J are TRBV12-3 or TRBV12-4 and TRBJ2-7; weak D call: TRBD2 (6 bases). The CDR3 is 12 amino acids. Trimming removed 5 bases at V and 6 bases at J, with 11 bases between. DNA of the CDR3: TGTGCCAGCAGTACTTTGGGGGGCGAGCAGTACTTC. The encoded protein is CASSTLGGEQYF.

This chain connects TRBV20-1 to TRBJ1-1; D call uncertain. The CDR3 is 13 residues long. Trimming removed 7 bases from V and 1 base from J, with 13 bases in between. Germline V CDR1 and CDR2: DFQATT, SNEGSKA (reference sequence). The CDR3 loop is CSGPDRSNTEAFF. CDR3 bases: TGCAGTGGGCCGGACCGTTCGAACACTGAAGCTTTCTTT.

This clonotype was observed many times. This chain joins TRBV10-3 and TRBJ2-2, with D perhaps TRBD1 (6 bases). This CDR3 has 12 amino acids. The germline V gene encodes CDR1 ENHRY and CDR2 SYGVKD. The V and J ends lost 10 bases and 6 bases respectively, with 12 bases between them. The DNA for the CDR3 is TGTGCCACGAAAGGGGGACCCGGGGAGCTGTTTTTT. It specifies CATKGGPGELFF.

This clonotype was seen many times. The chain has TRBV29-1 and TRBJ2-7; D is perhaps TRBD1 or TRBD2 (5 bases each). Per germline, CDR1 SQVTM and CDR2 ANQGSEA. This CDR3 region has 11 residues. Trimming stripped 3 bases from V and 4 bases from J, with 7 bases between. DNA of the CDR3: TGCAGCGTTGACTGGGGGTACGAGCAGTACTTC. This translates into CSVDWGYEQYF.

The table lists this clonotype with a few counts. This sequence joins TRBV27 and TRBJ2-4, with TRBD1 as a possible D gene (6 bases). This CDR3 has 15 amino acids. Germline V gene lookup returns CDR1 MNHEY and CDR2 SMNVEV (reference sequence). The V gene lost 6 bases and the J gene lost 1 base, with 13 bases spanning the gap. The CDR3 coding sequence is TGTGCCAGCAGGAGGGGGATGGGGGCCAAAAACATTCAGTACTTC. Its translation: CASRRGMGAKNIQYF.

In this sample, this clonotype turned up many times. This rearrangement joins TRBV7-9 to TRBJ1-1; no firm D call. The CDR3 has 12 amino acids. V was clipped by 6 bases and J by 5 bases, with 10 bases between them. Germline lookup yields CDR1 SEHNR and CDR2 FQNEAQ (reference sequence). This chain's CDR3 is CASRARDTEAFF. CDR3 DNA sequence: TGTGCCAGCAGAGCAAGGGATACTGAAGCTTTCTTT.

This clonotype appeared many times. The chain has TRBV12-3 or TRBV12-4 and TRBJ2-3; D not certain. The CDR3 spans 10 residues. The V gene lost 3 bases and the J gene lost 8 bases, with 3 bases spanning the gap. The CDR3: CASSLGTQYF. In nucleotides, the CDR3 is TGTGCCAGCAGTTTGGGTACGCAGTATTTT.

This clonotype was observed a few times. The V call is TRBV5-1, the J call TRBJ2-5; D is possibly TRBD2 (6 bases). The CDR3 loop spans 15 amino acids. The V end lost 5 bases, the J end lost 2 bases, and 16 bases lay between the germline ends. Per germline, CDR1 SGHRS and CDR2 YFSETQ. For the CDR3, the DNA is TGCGCCAGCAGTCCACTGCCAGGGACTCAAGAGACCCAGTACTTC. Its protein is CASSPLPGTQETQYF.

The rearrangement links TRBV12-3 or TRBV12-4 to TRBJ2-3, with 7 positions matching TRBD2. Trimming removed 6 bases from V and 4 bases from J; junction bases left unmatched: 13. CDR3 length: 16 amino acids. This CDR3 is CASRNYGAGRSDTQYF. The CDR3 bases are TGTGCCAGCAGGAACTACGGAGCGGGGCGATCAGATACGCAGTATTTT.

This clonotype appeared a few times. CDR3 loop: CASSQAETAGNTIYF. CDR3 coding DNA: TGCGCCAGCAGCCAAGCGGAGACGGCCGGAAACACCATATATTTT. The V call is TRBV4-1, the J call TRBJ1-3, with no clear D. This CDR3 spans 15 amino acids. Trimming took 1 base from V and 4 from J, leaving 11 bases between them. Germline loops: CDR1 MGHRA, CDR2 YSYEKL.

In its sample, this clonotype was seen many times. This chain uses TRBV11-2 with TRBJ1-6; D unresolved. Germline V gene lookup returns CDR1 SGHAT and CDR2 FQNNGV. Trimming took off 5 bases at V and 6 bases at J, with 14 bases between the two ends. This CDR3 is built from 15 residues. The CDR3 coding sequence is TGTGCCAGCAGCCCTGGGAAGGTCCTTAATTCACCCCTCCACTTT. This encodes CASSPGKVLNSPLHF.

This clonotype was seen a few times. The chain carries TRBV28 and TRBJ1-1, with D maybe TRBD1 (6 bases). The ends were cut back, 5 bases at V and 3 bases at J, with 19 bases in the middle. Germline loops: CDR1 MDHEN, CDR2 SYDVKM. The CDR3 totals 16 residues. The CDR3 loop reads CASSRNQGPRDTEAFF. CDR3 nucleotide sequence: TGTGCCAGCAGTCGAAACCAGGGGCCGCGTGACACTGAAGCTTTCTTT.

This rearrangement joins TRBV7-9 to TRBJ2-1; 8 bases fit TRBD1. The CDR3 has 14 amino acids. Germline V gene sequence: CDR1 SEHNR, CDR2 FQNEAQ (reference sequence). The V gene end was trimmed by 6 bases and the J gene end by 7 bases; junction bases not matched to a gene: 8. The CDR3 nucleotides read TGTGCCAGCAGTTTTGTGACAGGGGAGAATGAGCAGTTCTTC. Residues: CASSFVTGENEQFF.

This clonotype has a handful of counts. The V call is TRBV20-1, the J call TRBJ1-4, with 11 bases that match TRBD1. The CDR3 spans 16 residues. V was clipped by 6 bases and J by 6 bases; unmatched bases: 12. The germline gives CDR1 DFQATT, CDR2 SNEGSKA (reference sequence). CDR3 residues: CSALSLGQGAYEKLFF. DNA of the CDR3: TGCAGTGCCCTTTCCCTCGGACAGGGGGCTTATGAAAAACTGTTTTTT.

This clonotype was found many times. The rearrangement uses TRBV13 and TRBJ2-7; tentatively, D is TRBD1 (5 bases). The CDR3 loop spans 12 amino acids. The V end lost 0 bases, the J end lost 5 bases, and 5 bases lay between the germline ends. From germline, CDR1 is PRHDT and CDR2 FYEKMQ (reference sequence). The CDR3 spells CASSLGRDEQYF. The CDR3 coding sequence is TGTGCCAGCAGCTTAGGCAGGGACGAGCAGTACTTC.

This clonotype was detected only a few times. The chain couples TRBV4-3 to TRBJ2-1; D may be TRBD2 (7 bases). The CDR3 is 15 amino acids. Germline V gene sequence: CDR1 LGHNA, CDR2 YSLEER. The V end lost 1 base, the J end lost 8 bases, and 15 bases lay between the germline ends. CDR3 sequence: CASSQVRGRAYEQFF. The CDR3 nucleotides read TGCGCCAGCAGCCAAGTTAGGGGGAGGGCATATGAGCAGTTCTTC.

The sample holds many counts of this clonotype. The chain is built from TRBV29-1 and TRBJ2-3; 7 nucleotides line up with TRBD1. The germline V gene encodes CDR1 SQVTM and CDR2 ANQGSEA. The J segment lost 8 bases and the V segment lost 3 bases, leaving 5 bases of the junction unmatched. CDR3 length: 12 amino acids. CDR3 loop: CSVDIPGGTQYF. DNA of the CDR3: TGCAGCGTTGACATCCCAGGGGGTACGCAGTATTTT.

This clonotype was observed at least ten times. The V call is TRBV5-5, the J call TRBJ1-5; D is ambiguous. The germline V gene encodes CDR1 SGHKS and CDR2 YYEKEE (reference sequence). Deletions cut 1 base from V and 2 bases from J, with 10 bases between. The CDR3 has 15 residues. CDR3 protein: CASSLYPNGNQPQHF. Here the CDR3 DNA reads TGTGCCAGCAGCTTGTATCCGAATGGCAATCAGCCCCAGCATTTT.

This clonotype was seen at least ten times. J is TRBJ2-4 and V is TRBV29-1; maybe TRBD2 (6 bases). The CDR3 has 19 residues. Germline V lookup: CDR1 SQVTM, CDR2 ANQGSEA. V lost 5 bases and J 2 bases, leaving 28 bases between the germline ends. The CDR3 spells CSVRDSWDSAQGTKNIQYF. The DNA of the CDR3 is TGCAGCGTTCGTGACAGTTGGGACTCCGCCCAAGGGACCAAAAACATTCAGTACTTC.

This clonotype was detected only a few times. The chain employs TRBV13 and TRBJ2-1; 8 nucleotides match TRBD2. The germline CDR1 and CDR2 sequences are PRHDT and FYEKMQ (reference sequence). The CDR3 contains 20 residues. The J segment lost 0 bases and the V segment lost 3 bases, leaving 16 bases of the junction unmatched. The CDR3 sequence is CASSFSPTGGPPSSYNEQFF. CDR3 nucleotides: TGTGCCAGCAGCTTCTCCCCTACGGGGGGGCCGCCCAGCTCCTACAATGAGCAGTTCTTC.

The CDR3 reads CASSSPPGTSGGLPHEQFF. The DNA for the CDR3 is TGTGCCAGCAGCTCTCCTCCTGGGACTAGCGGGGGCCTCCCCCATGAGCAGTTCTTC. This chain connects TRBV13 to TRBJ2-1, with TRBD2 matching over 14 bases. This CDR3 contains 19 residues. Germline V gene lookup returns CDR1 PRHDT and CDR2 FYEKMQ (reference sequence). V was clipped by 4 bases and J by 8 bases; unmatched bases: 16. Full variable domain (rest looked up from reference TRBV13 and TRBJ2-1): AAGVIQSPRHLIKEKRETATLKCYPIPRHDTVYWYQQGPGQDPQFLISFYEKMQSDKGSIPDRFSAQQFSDYHSELNMSSLELGDSALYFCASSSPPGTSGGLPHEQFFGPGTRLTVL.

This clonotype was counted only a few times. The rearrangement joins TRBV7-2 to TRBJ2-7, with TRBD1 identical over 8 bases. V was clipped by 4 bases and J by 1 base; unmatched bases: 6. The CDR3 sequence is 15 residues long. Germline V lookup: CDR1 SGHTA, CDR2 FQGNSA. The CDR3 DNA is TGTGCCAGCAGCTCCGGACAGGGAAGGTCCTACGAGCAGTACTTC. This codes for CASSSGQGRSYEQYF.

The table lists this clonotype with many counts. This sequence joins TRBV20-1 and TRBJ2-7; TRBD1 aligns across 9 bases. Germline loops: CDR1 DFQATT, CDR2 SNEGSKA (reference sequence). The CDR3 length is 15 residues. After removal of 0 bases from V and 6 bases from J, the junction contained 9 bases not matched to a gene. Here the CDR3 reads CSARDRSGTGFEQYF. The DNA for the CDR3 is TGCAGTGCTAGAGATCGGTCAGGGACAGGGTTCGAGCAGTACTTC.

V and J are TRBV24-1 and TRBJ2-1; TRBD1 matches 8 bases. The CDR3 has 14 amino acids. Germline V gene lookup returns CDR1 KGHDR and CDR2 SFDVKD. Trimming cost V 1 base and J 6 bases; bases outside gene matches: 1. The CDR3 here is CATSDLDRGNEQFF. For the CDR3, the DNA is TGTGCCACCAGTGATTTAGACAGGGGCAATGAGCAGTTCTTC.

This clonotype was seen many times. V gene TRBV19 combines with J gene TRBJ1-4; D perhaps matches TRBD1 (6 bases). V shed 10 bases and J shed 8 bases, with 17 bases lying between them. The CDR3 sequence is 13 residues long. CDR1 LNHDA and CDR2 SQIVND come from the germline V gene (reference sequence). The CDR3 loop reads CATESGGQEKLFF. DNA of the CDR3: TGTGCCACCGAATCCGGGGGGCAAGAAAAACTGTTTTTT.

The DNA for the CDR3 is TGTGCCAGCAGCTCCCACCGGGACAGGCGGGTCTACGAGCAGTACTTC. Its protein is CASSSHRDRRVYEQYF. The V call is TRBV7-9, the J call TRBJ2-7, with 8 bases that match TRBD1. J was trimmed by 3 bases and V by 4 bases; bases with no gene match: 11. The V gene's germline CDR1 is SEHNR and CDR2 FQNEAQ (reference sequence). This CDR3 contains 16 residues.

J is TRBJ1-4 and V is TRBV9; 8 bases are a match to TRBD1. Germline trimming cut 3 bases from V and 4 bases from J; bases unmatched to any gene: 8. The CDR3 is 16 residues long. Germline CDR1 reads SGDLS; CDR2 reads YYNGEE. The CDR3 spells CASSATGVYGNEKLFF. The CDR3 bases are TGTGCCAGCAGCGCGACAGGGGTCTATGGTAATGAAAAACTGTTTTTT.